This entry features one T cell receptor (beta chain) sequence. This entry belongs to a study of blood T cell repertoires in COVID-19. In the authors' methods: Amplification of reference gene primers was used by the study to estimate nucleated cell counts. Clones were sequenced by immunoSEQ multiplex PCR, and TCRdb holds only the in-frame ones, with some missing. V and J calls and clone size are given by that table; D and trimming were obtained from the DNA. The table includes roughly 150,000 clones, over 70% detected once. CDR3 length: 14 amino acids. Per the germline V gene, CDR1 is SGHRS and CDR2 is YFSETQ. Between the trimmed V and J ends, which lost 6 bases and 0 bases, there was a span of 10 bases.

The receptor comes from a woman in her seventies who had recovered from COVID-19. Input material: peripheral blood. The chain links TRBV5-1 to TRBJ1-3; D not certain. The CDR3 coding sequence is TGCGCCAGCATGCGGGAGAGCTCTGGAAACACCATATATTTT. It translates to CASMRESSGNTIYF. The whole variable domain, remainder taken from reference TRBV5-1 and TRBJ1-3, is KAGVTQTPRYLIKTRGQQVTLSCSPISGHRSVSWYQQTPGQGLQFLFEYFSETQRNKGNFPGRFSGRQFSNSRSEMNVSTLELGDSALYLCASMRESSGNTIYFGEGSWLTVV.